A selection of T cell receptor beta chains follows, all from one sample in a study of cytomegalovirus exposure and HLA in healthy donors. Only in-frame clones appear in the TCRdb table, and some are missing; sequencing was by immunoSEQ multiplex PCR. The repertoire consists of about 98,000 clones, with over 60% occurring once and the leading ten covering 8% to 9%. The sequencing sample was made of PBMCs. The receptor source for this set is a human donor in good health. Both conserved end residues are part of each CDR3. Each record gives: V gene, D gene, J gene, clone size, CDR3 length, CDR3 DNA, CDR3 protein. D genes are given only for firm matches. Where a row states a size, it is once, few, many or the class of an expanded clone; other rows omit it.

TRBV16	TRBD1	TRBJ1-1	.	15	TGTGCCAGCAGCCGGGGGGACAGCCCTAACACTGAAGCTTTCTTT	CASSRGDSPNTEAFF
TRBV29-1	TRBD2	TRBJ2-3	.	18	TGCAGCGTTGAAGATCTGGGCGGGGGGGCCTTCGGCACAGATACGCAGTATTTT	CSVEDLGGGAFGTDTQYF
TRBV5-1	.	TRBJ1-1	.	15	TGCGCCAGCAGTTCGGGACTTCAGAAGAACACTGAAGCTTTCTTT	CASSSGLQKNTEAFF
TRBV7-2	TRBD1	TRBJ1-1	.	13	TGTGCCAGCAGTTTACAGGGGGGCTCTGAAGCTTTCTTT	CASSLQGGSEAFF
TRBV11-1	TRBD2	TRBJ2-5	.	17	TGTGCCAGCAGTCTACCCCCTGGCGGGGGGGCCGGGAAGACCCAGTACTTC	CASSLPPGGGAGKTQYF
TRBV14	.	TRBJ1-2	.	16	TGTGCCAGCAGCCAAGGATCGGTGACACCTAACTATGGCTACACCTTC	CASSQGSVTPNYGYTF
TRBV2	.	TRBJ1-2	once	15	TGTGCCAGCAGTGACTGGTCAGGGGTAAACTATGGCTACACCTTC	CASSDWSGVNYGYTF
TRBV6-1	.	TRBJ1-2	.	17	TGTGCCAGCAGTGAAGCGGAGGAGAGAGAAGCTAACTATGGCTACACCTTC	CASSEAEEREANYGYTF
TRBV5-1	TRBD1	TRBJ2-4	.	17	TGCGCCAGCAGCCCGGGGACAGGGAGACTAGCCAAAAACATTCAGTACTTC	CASSPGTGRLAKNIQYF
TRBV15	TRBD2	TRBJ2-5	.	16	TGTGCCACCAGCGGCCCGACTAGCGGGAGAGAAGAGACCCAGTACTTC	CATSGPTSGREETQYF
TRBV18	.	TRBJ1-5	few	14	TGTGCCAGCTCGCTAAGGGACACCAATCAGCCCCAGCATTTT	CASSLRDTNQPQHF
TRBV5-1	TRBD1	TRBJ2-7	.	15	TGCGCCAGCAGCCCAGTCACAGGGGCTACCTACGAGCAGTACTTC	CASSPVTGATYEQYF
TRBV5-6	TRBD2	TRBJ2-7	.	15	TGTGCCAGCAGCTTGGCCCCGCGGGAGGACTACGAGCAGTACTTC	CASSLAPREDYEQYF
TRBV11-2	.	TRBJ2-3	.	14	TGTGCCAGCAGCTTAGGGACTTACACAGATACGCAGTATTTT	CASSLGTYTDTQYF
TRBV18	TRBD2	TRBJ2-1	.	17	TGTGCCAGCTCACCAACGACTAGCGGGAGCGTCGACAATGAGCAGTTCTTC	CASSPTTSGSVDNEQFF
TRBV2	TRBD2	TRBJ2-2	once	15	TGTGCCAGCAGGGTTGAGCGGGGGAACACCGGGGAGCTGTTTTTT	CASRVERGNTGELFF
TRBV4-1	TRBD2	TRBJ2-3	few	16	TGCGCCAGCAGCCAAGTTACAGCGGGGCGCACAGATACGCAGTATTTT	CASSQVTAGRTDTQYF
TRBV5-1	.	TRBJ2-1	.	15	TGCGCCAGCCGCCCGGACTTCTCGGGCGGCAATGAGCAGTTCTTC	CASRPDFSGGNEQFF